A single sample is the source of the 31 T cell receptor beta chains below, sequenced in a study of spatial heterogeneity in lung cancer (dated by TCRdb to the late 2010s). The antigens for these receptors are not known. The study at large found these results: A correlation was observed between the number of expanded intratumoral alpha and beta TCRs and the tumor nonsynonymous mutation count.

Libraries were prepared through 5' RACE. TCRdb lists the instrument as NextSeq 500. TCRdb applied fastp at Q25 and MiXCR to the public reads, then kept only in-frame beta chains. Rows matching on CDR3 protein sequence are summarized as one entry with the most common DNA and genes. The sample table shows several thousand distinct CDR3 sequences, and around 7% are seen once. Around 28% of the sample is held by the ten biggest clonotypes. The sample's time point label, in plain terms: sample taken at primary tumor resection. Sequences were derived from lung tumor tissue, sampled at surgery. The receptors here all came from a female donor with early-stage non-small cell lung cancer.

There are many counts of this clonotype. The rearrangement joins TRBV28 to TRBJ1-2, with D possibly TRBD1 on 6 matching bases. From germline, CDR1 is MDHEN and CDR2 SYDVKM. The CDR3 has 12 residues. V was pared by 6 bases and J by 7 bases, with 12 bases between. CDR3 nucleotide sequence: TGTGCCAGCAGCCTAAGGGGGGCTGGCTACACCTTC. This sequence encodes CASSLRGAGYTF.

This clonotype was detected many times. The chain is built from TRBV5-1 and TRBJ1-2; 11 bases align to TRBD1. The germline CDR1 and CDR2 sequences are SGHRS and YFSETQ. The J segment lost 7 bases and the V segment lost 2 bases, leaving 4 bases of the junction unmatched. The CDR3 has 14 amino acids. The CDR3 reads CASSLPGQGGGYTF. DNA of the CDR3: TGCGCCAGCAGCTTACCGGGACAGGGGGGTGGCTACACCTTC.

This clonotype counts as medium-sized (0.01 to 0.1%). The CDR3 end shows no conserved phenylalanine or tryptophan, and so a read error is likely. The DNA is left out, because the CDR3 cannot be placed on it with certainty; the CDR3 is given as TCRdb lists it. This chain uses TRBV5-6 with TRBJ2-7; the table's D call TRBD1 went unverified against the DNA. The CDR3 totals 11 residues, both ends included. Germline-derived CDR1 and CDR2 are SGHDT and YYEEEE. CDR3 in amino acids: CASSSRGRSSI.

This clonotype was observed at least ten times. The V call is TRBV7-8, the J call TRBJ1-1; no clear D gene. This CDR3 contains 12 residues. CDR1 is SGHVS and CDR2 is FQNEAQ in the germline V gene. The V end was cut by 3 bases, the J end by 5 bases, with 7 bases between. CDR3 loop: CASSFVGTEAFF. The CDR3 coding sequence is TGTGCCAGCAGCTTTGTAGGGACTGAAGCTTTCTTT. The variable domain in full, completed from reference TRBV7-8 and TRBJ1-1, reads GAGVSQSPRYKVAKRGQDVALRCDPISGHVSLFWYQQALGQGPEFLTYFQNEAQLDKSGLPSDRFFAERPEGSVSTLKIQRTQQEDSAVYLCASSFVGTEAFFGQGTRLTVV.

This clonotype was detected ten times or more. The V and J genes are TRBV2 and TRBJ2-7; 10 positions agree with TRBD1. J lost 11 bases, V lost 0 bases, and 1 base had no gene match. Germline assignment: CDR1 SNHLY and CDR2 FYNNEI. The CDR3 spans 12 residues. The DNA of the CDR3 is TGTGCCAGCAGTGAAGCCGGGACAGGGGAGTACTTC. Its translation is CASSEAGTGEYF.

This clonotype was found many times. This sequence joins TRBV2 and TRBJ1-5, with D possibly being TRBD1 (6 bases). The germline V gene encodes CDR1 SNHLY and CDR2 FYNNEI. The CDR3 has 14 amino acids. V was pared by 6 bases and J by 8 bases, with 17 bases between. DNA for the CDR3: TGTGCCAGCAGGGGGACATTCCGCGAGAAGCCCCAGCATTTT. It codes for CASRGTFREKPQHF.

This clonotype showed up many times. A read error may explain this, as a much larger clone is one base away. The chain joins TRBV4-2 to TRBJ2-7, with TRBD1 matching over 7 bases. The CDR3 has 16 residues. From germline, CDR1 is LGHNA and CDR2 YNFKEQ. The trim removed 0 bases at V and 5 bases at J, leaving 10 bases unmatched. DNA for the CDR3: TGTGCCAGCAGCCAAGATGCGACAGGGATTCTAGACGAGCAGTACTTC. It specifies CASSQDATGILDEQYF.

In its sample, this clonotype was seen many times. The genes are TRBV19 and TRBJ1-5; 7 nucleotides match TRBD1. After removal of 3 bases from V and 0 bases from J, the junction contained 2 bases not matched to a gene. Germline assignment: CDR1 LNHDA and CDR2 SQIVND (reference sequence). This CDR3 is 15 amino acids long. CDR3 coding DNA: TGTGCCAGTAGTATTGAGGGGGCTAGCAATCAGCCCCAGCATTTT. This sequence encodes CASSIEGASNQPQHF. Combining the CDR3 with reference TRBV19 and TRBJ1-5 gives the whole variable domain DGGITQSPKYLFRKEGQNVTLSCEQNLNHDAMYWYRQDPGQGLRLIYYSQIVNDFQKGDIAEGYSVSREKKESFPLTVTSAQKNPTAFYLCASSIEGASNQPQHFGDGTRLSIL.

Many counts were recorded for this clonotype. V and J are TRBV20-1 and TRBJ2-7, with 9 nucleotides matching TRBD1. The CDR3 consists of 15 residues. The ends lost 2 bases at V and 7 bases at J; junction bases unmatched: 12. CDR1 DFQATT and CDR2 SNEGSKA come from the germline V gene (reference sequence). The CDR3 spells CSARSRGQGYEEQYF. Written as DNA, the CDR3 is TGCAGTGCTAGATCCCGGGGACAGGGTTACGAAGAGCAGTACTTC.

This clonotype appeared many times. This rearrangement joins TRBV5-6 to TRBJ1-1; possible D gene TRBD1, 5 bases. With 4 bases removed from V and 9 bases from J, the gap between germline ends came to 19 bases. This CDR3 is built from 14 residues. The germline CDR1 and CDR2 sequences are SGHDT and YYEEEE. In nucleotides, the CDR3 is TGTGCCAGCAGCATAATGCAGGGAGGCGGGAAAGCTTTCTTT. Protein product: CASSIMQGGGKAFF.

This clonotype is medium-sized in the sample. The V call is TRBV6-5, the J call TRBJ1-6, with D uncertain. This CDR3 has 13 residues. Trimming removed 2 bases at V and 9 bases at J, with 8 bases between. Germline V gene data show CDR1 as MNHEY and CDR2 as SVGAGI. The CDR3 protein is CASSYRKGSPLHF. CDR3 bases: TGTGCCAGCAGTTACCGCAAAGGTTCACCCCTCCACTTT.

The chain links TRBV3-1 to TRBJ1-1; D is undetermined. This CDR3 is built from 12 residues. Germline CDR1 and CDR2: LGHDT and YNNKEL (reference sequence). Trimming cost V 4 bases and J 1 base, with 4 bases left between them. The chain's CDR3 is CASSPRNTEAFF. CDR3 in DNA: TGTGCCAGCAGCCCCCGGAACACTGAAGCTTTCTTT.

By proportion, this clonotype is medium-sized. V gene TRBV7-2 combines with J gene TRBJ2-3; D remains unclear. The germline V gene encodes CDR1 SGHTA and CDR2 FQGNSA. V lost 2 bases and J 0 bases, leaving 6 bases between the germline ends. The CDR3 length is 14 residues. The DNA for the CDR3 is TGTGCCAGCAGCTTATCGAGAAGCACAGATACGCAGTATTTT. Translating it yields CASSLSRSTDTQYF.

This clonotype is medium-sized by share. Written as DNA, the CDR3 is TGCAGTGCTACTGGTACAAGGACCGGGGAGCTGTTTTTT. Encoded protein: CSATGTRTGELFF. The gene calls are TRBV20-1 and TRBJ2-2; D remains ambiguous. Per the germline V gene, CDR1 is DFQATT and CDR2 is SNEGSKA (reference sequence). There are 13 residues in the CDR3. Deletions cut 4 bases from V and 5 bases from J, with 11 bases between.

This clonotype was seen a single time. This sequence joins TRBV12-2 and TRBJ2-1; TRBD2, the table's D call, lacks a check against the DNA. TRBV12-2 is recorded as a pseudogene. This CDR3 region has 15 residues. CDR3 amino acids: CASPLKASGYNEQFF. The CDR3 region has the DNA TGTGCAAGTCCCTTAAAGGCTAGCGGGTACAATGAGCAGTTCTTC.

In this sample, this clonotype turned up many times. The rearrangement joins TRBV10-3 to TRBJ1-6, with a weak D call TRBD1 (6 bases). Trimming left V 9 bases short and J 10 bases short, with 19 bases between. There are 14 residues in the CDR3. Germline V gene lookup returns CDR1 ENHRY and CDR2 SYGVKD. The CDR3 is CAISFGGGESPLHF. In DNA form, the CDR3 reads TGTGCCATATCCTTCGGGGGCGGGGAATCACCCCTCCACTTT.

This clonotype showed up many times. The rearrangement links TRBV23-1 to TRBJ2-5; 7 bases agree with TRBD1. TRBV23-1 is labeled an ORF, and its function is uncertain. The CDR3 covers 13 residues. The V and J ends lost 3 bases and 3 bases, in that order; junction bases with no gene match: 1. DNA of the CDR3: TGCGCCAGCAGTCACGGGACAGAAGAGACCCAGTACTTC. This codes for CASSHGTEETQYF.

This clonotype is medium-sized. The genes are TRBV20-1 and TRBJ2-1; no clear D. The germline gives CDR1 DFQATT, CDR2 SNEGSKA (reference sequence). The length of the CDR3 is 11 residues. V was shortened by 1 base and J by 14 bases, with 12 bases between the two germline ends. As DNA, the CDR3 is TGCAGTGCTAGAGGGTCGGTTGTCGAGTTCTTC. The encoded protein is CSARGSVVEFF.

This clonotype was picked up many times. The chain's CDR3 is CASSQRTSIMSYEQYF. In DNA, the CDR3 is TGTGCCAGCAGCCAACGGACCAGTATTATGTCCTACGAGCAGTACTTC. This chain links TRBV7-2 with TRBJ2-7; D gene ambiguous. The V and J ends lost 5 bases and 1 base respectively, with 18 bases between them. Germline CDR1 is SGHTA and CDR2 is FQGNSA. The CDR3 covers 16 residues.

In this sample, this clonotype is large. V gene TRBV7-3 combines with J gene TRBJ1-4, with 7 bases aligning to TRBD1. Per germline, CDR1 SGHTA and CDR2 FQGTGA. The V gene end was trimmed by 10 bases and the J gene end by 8 bases; junction bases not matched to a gene: 13. The length of the CDR3 is 14 residues. The CDR3 loop is CANDDRASQEKLFF. The CDR3 DNA is TGTGCCAACGACGACAGGGCCTCCCAGGAAAAACTGTTTTTT.

This clonotype ranks as medium-sized. The rearrangement joins TRBV5-6 to TRBJ1-5; a possible D gene is TRBD1 (6 bases). The CDR3 has 15 amino acids. In germline, CDR1 is SGHDT, CDR2 YYEEEE. Trimming shortened V by 4 bases and J by 2 bases, and 13 bases separated the two germline ends. As DNA, the CDR3 is TGTGCCAGCAGCCCTGGTCCAGGGGGCAATCAGCCCCAGCATTTT. Translation gives CASSPGPGGNQPQHF.

This clonotype has only a few counts. The V call is TRBV29-1, the J call TRBJ1-2; TRBD1 aligns across 8 bases. Trimming removed 2 bases from V and 7 bases from J; junction bases left unmatched: 3. The CDR3 has 12 residues. CDR1 and CDR2 from the germline V gene are SQVTM and ANQGSEA. The CDR3 sequence: CSVELQGAGYTF. CDR3 sequence (DNA): TGCAGCGTTGAACTTCAGGGGGCTGGCTACACCTTC.

By share, this clonotype counts as medium-sized. This sequence joins TRBV2 and TRBJ2-5; D is undetermined. CDR3 length equals 11 residues. Per germline, CDR1 SNHLY and CDR2 FYNNEI. Trimming cost V 4 bases and J 5 bases, with 5 bases left between them. CDR3 DNA sequence: TGTGCCAGCAGTGTACGGGAGACCCAGTACTTC. Amino acids: CASSVRETQYF.

This clonotype is classed as medium-sized. The chain has TRBV3-1 and TRBJ1-2; 8 bases map to TRBD1. The ends lost 0 bases at V and 5 bases at J; junction bases unmatched: 2. In germline, CDR1 is LGHDT, CDR2 YNNKEL (reference sequence). CDR3 length equals 14 residues. Here the CDR3 reads CASSQDRGLYGYTF. The CDR3 DNA reads TGTGCCAGCAGCCAAGACAGGGGGCTTTATGGCTACACCTTC.

This clonotype qualifies as medium-sized. The V gene is TRBV28, the J gene TRBJ2-4, with 7 bases lining up with TRBD1. Losses at the gene ends were 4 bases for V and 5 bases for J; bases not matched to a gene: 14. The CDR3 totals 17 residues. Germline values: CDR1 MDHEN, CDR2 SYDVKM. The DNA for the CDR3 is TGTGCCAGCAGTTCGCACTCTGACAGGGAAGGCCAAAACATTCAGTACTTC. Its translation is CASSSHSDREGQNIQYF.

By sample share, this clonotype is medium-sized (0.01 to 0.1%). The chain recombines TRBV10-3 with TRBJ2-3, with TRBD2 identical over 10 bases. V was pared by 4 bases and J by 5 bases, with 0 bases of the junction left unmatched. The CDR3 covers 13 residues. Germline-derived CDR1 and CDR2 are ENHRY and SYGVKD. The CDR3 DNA reads TGTGCCATCAGTGGACTAGCGGGAGATACGCAGTATTTT. Translated, it gives CAISGLAGDTQYF.

The sample holds a few counts of this clonotype. The rearrangement joins TRBV6-5 to TRBJ2-3; D gene unclear. The CDR3 is 16 residues long. V was pared by 2 bases and J by 1 base, with 13 bases between. Germline assignment: CDR1 MNHEY and CDR2 SVGAGI. The CDR3 coding sequence is TGTGCCAGCAGTTACGGTACTGCAGGCGGCACAGATACGCAGTATTTT. Translated: CASSYGTAGGTDTQYF.

Only one count was recorded for this clonotype. This sequence joins TRBV4-2 and TRBJ1-3, with D unclear. The CDR3 totals 15 residues. Germline CDR1 is LGHNA and CDR2 is YNFKEQ. The germline V and J ends were trimmed by 0 bases and 4 bases, with 10 bases remaining between them. CDR3: CASSQDPAGGNTIYF. CDR3 nucleotide sequence: TGTGCCAGCAGCCAAGATCCGGCAGGAGGAAACACCATATATTTT.

This clonotype came up many times. The chain is built from TRBV19 and TRBJ2-2; 8 bases fit TRBD2. Unmatched junction bases numbered 5, after V lost 5 bases and J lost 0 bases. The germline CDR1 and CDR2 sequences are LNHDA and SQIVND (reference sequence). CDR3 length: 16 amino acids. CDR3 bases: TGTGCCAGTAGTCGTCCGGGACTAGCGAACACCGGGGAGCTGTTTTTT. It codes for CASSRPGLANTGELFF.

Within the sample, this clonotype is medium-sized. The rearrangement joins TRBV7-9 to TRBJ1-3; D unresolved. The CDR3 is made up of 11 amino acids. CDR1 SEHNR and CDR2 FQNEAQ come from the germline V gene (reference sequence). V was cut by 3 bases and J by 11 bases, with 8 bases left in between. CDR3 loop: CASSFSTSIYF. In DNA, the CDR3 is TGTGCCAGCAGCTTCTCCACATCCATATATTTT.

This clonotype was detected ten times or more. V and J are TRBV9 and TRBJ2-3, with D perhaps TRBD1 (5 bases). The CDR3 extends over 16 amino acids. The V end was cut by 0 bases, the J end by 2 bases, with 13 bases between. CDR1 and CDR2 (germline): SGDLS, YYNGEE. CDR3 protein: CASSVEGQGSTDTQYF. In DNA form, the CDR3 reads TGTGCCAGCAGCGTAGAGGGGCAGGGATCCACAGATACGCAGTATTTT.